The 8 T cell receptor beta chains in this list originate from one sample, sequenced in a study of beta chain features in type 1 diabetes. General study results and limits: Within each of all four CD4+ subsets, Type 1 diabetes patients had TCRB CDR3s that were moderately but significantly shorter.

The authors reverse transcribed all of the isolated RNA, so sequencing captured expressed TCRB transcripts. Sequenced by immunoSEQ multiplex PCR; TCRdb stores in-frame clones only, minus some. The sample lists 250,000 to 300,000 clones, roughly 13% seen once, with 0.017% in the top ten. These TCRs are of unknown antigen specificity. The specimen sequenced was naive CD4+ T cells from blood. All receptors derive from a man under 40 with type 1 diabetes.

In regard to this clone: Other nucleotide sequences in the sample specify the same CDR3. This sequence joins TRBV13 and TRBJ1-2; TRBD1 agrees at 10 bases. This CDR3 region has 15 residues. The V gene's germline CDR1 is PRHDT and CDR2 FYEKMQ (reference sequence). The J segment lost 4 bases and the V segment lost 0 bases, leaving 2 bases of the junction unmatched. The CDR3 DNA sequence: TGTGCCAGCAGCTTAGGTCGGACAGGGGGCTATGGCTACACCTTC. It translates to CASSLGRTGGYGYTF.

This clone was seen a few times. The V call is TRBV7-8, the J call TRBJ2-1; perhaps TRBD1 as D (6 bases). The V end was cut by 5 bases, the J end by 5 bases, with 25 bases between. CDR3 length: 18 residues. Germline V lookup: CDR1 SGHVS, CDR2 FQNEAQ. CDR3 in amino acids: CASSHRQGTTSPHNEQFF. Here the CDR3 DNA reads TGTGCCAGCAGCCACAGGCAGGGGACAACATCTCCGCACAATGAGCAGTTCTTC.

This chain joins TRBV7-9 and TRBJ2-5, with TRBD2 matching 8 bases. The CDR3 extends over 14 amino acids. V trimming: 3 bases; J trimming: 5 bases; junction bases outside the gene matches: 5. Germline V gene data show CDR1 as SEHNR and CDR2 as FQNEAQ (reference sequence). The CDR3 DNA is TGTGCCAGCAGCTTGGAGCGGGAGTTGGAGACCCAGTACTTC. Protein sequence: CASSLERELETQYF.

The V call is TRBV7-9, the J call TRBJ1-1, with a possible D match to TRBD1 (6 bases). V lost 8 bases and J 1 base, leaving 11 bases between the germline ends. This CDR3 is built from 13 residues. Germline V gene lookup returns CDR1 SEHNR and CDR2 FQNEAQ (reference sequence). In DNA form, the CDR3 reads TGTGCCAGCGAGGGACAAACGAACACTGAAGCTTTCTTT. Protein: CASEGQTNTEAFF.

The chain uses TRBV9 and TRBJ2-1, with D perhaps matching TRBD2 (6 bases). The CDR3 sequence is 15 residues long. Trimming cost V 6 bases and J 2 bases, with 15 bases left between them. Germline-derived CDR1 and CDR2 are SGDLS and YYNGEE. The CDR3 DNA is TGTGCCAGCACAGAGGGCGGGATTGCCTACAATGAGCAGTTCTTC. Translating it yields CASTEGGIAYNEQFF.

This clone was counted between two and nine times. The chain joins TRBV5-1 to TRBJ2-1, with TRBD1 matching over 8 bases. Germline CDR1 reads SGHRS; CDR2 reads YFSETQ. J lost 8 bases, V lost 4 bases, and 8 bases had no gene match. The CDR3 consists of 14 residues. The CDR3 DNA reads as TGCGCCAGCAGCCCTTCAGCAGGGGGCGATGAGCAGTTCTTC. Translation: CASSPSAGGDEQFF.

This rearrangement joins TRBV20-1 to TRBJ2-3; 10 bases match TRBD2. The CDR3 covers 11 residues. Germline CDR1 and CDR2: DFQATT and SNEGSKA (reference sequence). The CDR3: CSLAGVTTQYF. DNA of the CDR3: TGCAGCCTAGCGGGAGTAACTACGCAGTATTTT.

In this sample, this clone turned up a few times. In DNA, the CDR3 is TGTGCCAGCAGCTTAACCGAGGCGGATACGCAGTATTTT. This gives the protein CASSLTEADTQYF. The rearrangement links TRBV7-9 to TRBJ2-3; the D is unclear. The CDR3 consists of 13 residues. Germline CDR1 is SEHNR and CDR2 is FQNEAQ (reference sequence). The V gene lost 2 bases and the J gene lost 6 bases, with 9 bases spanning the gap.